Described below is a single T cell receptor beta chain sequence and its context. Its cognate antigen is unknown. This sample includes further DNA sequences coding for the same CDR3. The genomic DNA of each subset was split evenly across several immunoSEQ plates. Some clones are missing from TCRdb's copy, which holds only in-frame ones; the method was immunoSEQ multiplex PCR. The sample yields some 2 million clones, about 95% seen once. These data are taken from a study of shared clonotypes between healthy human individuals. Study-wide results and limits: Non-shared clonotypes had lower generation probabilities than clonotypes shared by all four sorted-subset donors.

The TCR originated in a young man in good health. The sequencing input was naive CD4+ T cells sorted from blood. This sample's subset: CD45RA+ positively selected.

CDR3 in DNA: TGTGCCAGCAGCGTAGTAGGCTCTGGAAACACCATATATTTT. Its translation: CASSVVGSGNTIYF. V usage is TRBV9 and J usage is TRBJ1-3; D is uncertain. The V end was cut by 0 bases, the J end by 0 bases, with 4 bases between. The germline V gene has CDR1 SGDLS and CDR2 YYNGEE. The CDR3 contains 14 residues.